The sequence of this TCR beta chain was determined in a study of blood T cells in healthy people across ages. Broader study findings: Across the age range, TCR beta diversity per million T cells fell in a roughly linear way.

V was pared by 3 bases and J by 6 bases, with 9 bases of the junction left unmatched. Germline CDR1 is LGHDT and CDR2 is YNNKEL (reference sequence). The CDR3 runs 16 residues. The individuals who served as donors were healthy Caucasians living in Russia, aged roughly 6 to 100. A second PCR, run for about 6 to 11 cycles, used a sample-barcoded 5' primer plus a J-beta primer mix. Paired-end reads containing CDR3 totaled no fewer than 3 million for each sample. TCRdb processed the 5' RACE reads anew with MiXCR; each CDR3 protein has one entry. This sample yields just under 900,000 distinct CDR3 sequences, of which around 30% are seen a single time; around a sixth belongs to the top ten. This clonotype was counted a few times. Its antigen is undetermined. A much larger clone is a single base away; this may be a read error.

Sequencing was performed on blood. This chain links TRBV3-1 with TRBJ2-1; 9 nucleotides match TRBD2. This TCR derives from a woman older than 75 in good health. CDR3 protein: CASSQLAGGRSNEQFF. The DNA for the CDR3 is TGTGCCAGCAGCCAGCTCGCGGGGGGGCGCAGCAATGAGCAGTTCTTC.